Below, 5 T cell receptor beta chains from the same sample are listed, as sequenced in a study of OX40 agonist ivuxolimab in advanced cancers. The protocol was immunoSEQ multiplex PCR, while the TCRdb copy is restricted to in-frame clones and leaves out a portion. The sample gives about 48,000 clones, 75% to 90% of which show up once; about a third is in the top ten. The sequencing used CD4+ or CD8+ T cells sorted from blood, collected in a trial of the OX40 agonist ivuxolimab. All receptors come from an adult with an advanced solid tumor such as melanoma, head and neck, liver or kidney cancer.

The sample holds one count of this clone. This chain uses TRBV19 with TRBJ2-7; 7 bases are a match to TRBD2. The CDR3 spans 11 residues. V was clipped by 5 bases and J by 7 bases; unmatched bases: 2. Germline CDR1 is LNHDA and CDR2 is SQIVND (reference sequence). The CDR3 DNA reads TGTGCCAGTAGTGCAGCGGGAGAGCAGTACTTC. It yields the protein CASSAAGEQYF.

This chain joins TRBV6-5 and TRBJ2-1, with 9 bases aligning to TRBD2. The CDR3 extends over 13 amino acids. Germline lookup yields CDR1 MNHEY and CDR2 SVGAGI. The V gene end was trimmed by 6 bases and the J gene end by 6 bases; junction bases not matched to a gene: 3. The CDR3 region is CASSISGSNEQFF. The CDR3 DNA reads as TGTGCCAGCAGCATTAGCGGGAGCAATGAGCAGTTCTTC.

The V gene is TRBV7-2, the J gene TRBJ2-1; perhaps TRBD2 as D (6 bases). V shed 5 bases and J shed 6 bases, with 11 bases lying between them. The CDR3 runs to 13 residues. Per the germline V gene, CDR1 is SGHTA and CDR2 is FQGNSA. CDR3: CASSPGLSNEQFF. DNA of the CDR3: TGTGCCAGCAGCCCGGGACTTTCCAATGAGCAGTTCTTC.

The chain uses TRBV6-5 and TRBJ1-2; no reliable D call. This CDR3 is built from 14 residues. V dropped 5 bases and J dropped 3 bases, with 13 bases sitting between them. The V gene's germline CDR1 is MNHEY and CDR2 SVGAGI. The CDR3 region has the DNA TGTGCCAGCAGTCCAGCTGGGTCGGACTATGGCTACACCTTC. Protein sequence: CASSPAGSDYGYTF.

V usage is TRBV7-9 and J usage is TRBJ1-5; no definite D call. Trimming stripped 0 bases from V and 3 bases from J, with 9 bases between. The CDR3 has 15 amino acids. Germline assignment: CDR1 SEHNR and CDR2 FQNEAQ (reference sequence). This CDR3 is CASSLAVGVNQPQHF. CDR3 DNA sequence: TGTGCCAGCAGCTTAGCCGTCGGGGTCAATCAGCCCCAGCATTTT.